Each of the 30 T cell receptor beta chains below was sequenced from the same sample in a study of blood T cell repertoires in COVID-19. Some clones are missing from TCRdb's copy, which holds only in-frame ones; the method was immunoSEQ multiplex PCR. The sample has a few hundred thousand clones; roughly 84% are singletons. Sequenced input: peripheral blood. These receptors were obtained from a middle-aged woman who had recovered from COVID-19.

The chain has TRBV29-1 and TRBJ1-2, with unresolved D. Germline assignment: CDR1 SQVTM and CDR2 ANQGSEA. There are 13 residues in the CDR3. V shed 2 bases and J shed 2 bases, with 9 bases lying between them. This CDR3 reads CSVESQSNYGYTF. In DNA form, the CDR3 reads TGCAGCGTTGAATCCCAGTCCAACTATGGCTACACCTTC.

V gene TRBV9 combines with J gene TRBJ1-5; possible D gene TRBD1, 6 bases. Germline lookup yields CDR1 SGDLS and CDR2 YYNGEE. Deletions cut 0 bases from V and 7 bases from J, with 14 bases between. CDR3 length: 15 residues. DNA for the CDR3: TGTGCCAGCAGCGTAGCAGGGACAATAGGACAGCCCCAGCATTTT. Amino acids: CASSVAGTIGQPQHF.

The chain links TRBV27 to TRBJ2-7, with TRBD1 as a possible D gene (6 bases). V was pared by 8 bases and J by 3 bases, with 17 bases between. There are 14 residues in the CDR3. Germline CDR1 and CDR2: MNHEY and SMNVEV (reference sequence). The CDR3 DNA reads as TGTGCCAGCGGACAACGGGACAAGAACTACGAGCAGTACTTC. Its protein product is CASGQRDKNYEQYF.

The chain uses TRBV28 and TRBJ1-2; D ambiguous. The V end lost 7 bases, the J end lost 7 bases, and 19 bases lay between the germline ends. CDR3 size: 14 residues. Germline-derived CDR1 and CDR2 are MDHEN and SYDVKM. CDR3 amino acids: CASIRGGTYSGYTF. DNA for the CDR3: TGTGCCAGCATTAGAGGAGGTACCTATTCTGGCTACACCTTC.

This rearrangement joins TRBV9 to TRBJ2-5; D is possibly TRBD2 (5 bases). Trimming took off 2 bases at V and 1 base at J, with 9 bases between the two ends. The V gene's germline CDR1 is SGDLS and CDR2 YYNGEE. The CDR3 is 14 amino acids. CDR3 in amino acids: CASSVGLSQETQYF. CDR3 nucleotide sequence: TGTGCCAGCAGCGTCGGACTCTCCCAAGAGACCCAGTACTTC.

V and J are TRBV7-8 and TRBJ2-3; 12 nucleotides agree with TRBD2. Germline CDR1 is SGHVS and CDR2 is FQNEAQ. CDR3 length: 16 amino acids. J was trimmed by 4 bases and V by 1 base; bases with no gene match: 3. CDR3 in DNA: TGTGCCAGCAGCTTAGGGCTAGCGGGGGGGTCAGATACGCAGTATTTT. It encodes CASSLGLAGGSDTQYF.

The chain combines TRBV12-3 or TRBV12-4 with TRBJ1-4; D call uncertain. There are 13 residues in the CDR3. The V end was cut by 9 bases, the J end by 7 bases, with 15 bases between. CDR3 loop: CASGKRVSEKLFF. DNA of the CDR3: TGTGCCAGTGGAAAGAGGGTTAGTGAAAAACTGTTTTTT.

The DNA for the CDR3 is TGTGCCAGTACCGCACCGGGACAGGGGGGAGTAGGTACGCAGTATTTT. Translated, it gives CASTAPGQGGVGTQYF. The chain has TRBV19 and TRBJ2-3, with 11 bases that match TRBD1. This CDR3 region has 16 residues. Germline V lookup: CDR1 LNHDA, CDR2 SQIVND (reference sequence). Trimming at V came to 7 bases and at J to 8 bases, leaving 14 bases not matched to a gene.

The chain employs TRBV10-3 and TRBJ1-1; D unresolved. CDR3 size: 14 residues. CDR1 and CDR2 from the germline V gene are ENHRY and SYGVKD. V was clipped by 2 bases and J by 4 bases, with 11 bases between them. CDR3 loop: CAISERREFTEAFF. The CDR3 DNA follows: TGTGCCATCAGTGAGCGACGGGAGTTCACTGAAGCTTTCTTT.

V usage is TRBV4-3 and J usage is TRBJ1-1; D is possibly TRBD1 (6 bases). The CDR3 runs 15 residues. Germline CDR1 and CDR2: LGHNA and YSLEER. V was shortened by 2 bases and J by 3 bases, with 13 bases between the two germline ends. CDR3 in amino acids: CASSQNTGTHTEAFF. CDR3 bases: TGCGCCAGCAGCCAAAACACCGGGACACACACTGAAGCTTTCTTT.

The chain has TRBV15 and TRBJ2-1, with 7 nucleotides matching TRBD2. After removal of 3 bases from V and 2 bases from J, the junction contained 4 bases not matched to a gene. Germline lookup yields CDR1 LNHNV and CDR2 YYDKDF (reference sequence). The CDR3 runs 15 residues. The CDR3: CATSSGAGPYNEQFF. DNA for the CDR3: TGTGCCACCAGCAGTGGAGCGGGGCCCTACAATGAGCAGTTCTTC.

This chain joins TRBV28 and TRBJ2-2; TRBD2 might be the D (5 bases). This CDR3 comprises 15 residues. V was pared by 4 bases and J by 2 bases, with 11 bases between. The V gene's germline CDR1 is MDHEN and CDR2 SYDVKM. Here the CDR3 reads CASSSSGSNTGELFF. CDR3 bases: TGTGCCAGCAGTTCATCGGGGTCTAACACCGGGGAGCTGTTTTTT. Variable domain in full (rest from reference TRBV28 and TRBJ2-2): DVKVTQSSRYLVKRTGEKVFLECVQDMDHENMFWYRQDPGLGLRLIYFSYDVKMKEKGDIPEGYSVSREKKERFSLILESASTNQTSMYLCASSSSGSNTGELFFGEGSRLTVL.

This chain uses TRBV4-3 with TRBJ2-3; weak D call: TRBD2 (6 bases). V shed 4 bases and J shed 1 base, with 9 bases lying between them. CDR3 length equals 14 residues. The germline V gene has CDR1 LGHNA and CDR2 YSLEER. The CDR3 coding sequence is TGCGCCAGCAGCCCTTGGGGGGGCACAGATACGCAGTATTTT. Amino acids: CASSPWGGTDTQYF.

The chain couples TRBV12-3 or TRBV12-4 to TRBJ1-4; perhaps TRBD1 as D (6 bases). The CDR3 is 13 residues long. V lost 6 bases and J 10 bases, leaving 15 bases between the germline ends. CDR3 nucleotides: TGTGCCAGCAGAGCGACAGGATCTGGAAAACTGTTTTTT. Protein sequence: CASRATGSGKLFF.

The chain has TRBV5-1 and TRBJ1-1; unclear D gene. CDR3 length: 14 amino acids. In germline, CDR1 is SGHRS, CDR2 YFSETQ. Trimming removed 1 base at V and 1 base at J, with 8 bases between. Here the CDR3 reads CASSLSAGNTEAFF. CDR3 DNA: TGCGCCAGCAGCTTGTCGGCGGGGAACACTGAAGCTTTCTTT.

V usage is TRBV7-8 and J usage is TRBJ2-4; 10 bases fit TRBD1. Germline CDR1 reads SGHVS; CDR2 reads FQNEAQ. Trimming cost V 5 bases and J 7 bases; bases outside gene matches: 8. CDR3 length: 15 residues. CDR3 nucleotide sequence: TGTGCCAGCAGCCCGGGGACAGGGGAGGTTAACATTCAGTACTTC. It codes for CASSPGTGEVNIQYF.

The chain combines TRBV28 with TRBJ2-7; D gene unclear. The CDR3 loop spans 13 amino acids. Germline assignment: CDR1 MDHEN and CDR2 SYDVKM. Trimming stripped 1 base from V and 3 bases from J, with 7 bases between. CDR3 amino acids: CASSLLGNYEQYF. CDR3 DNA sequence: TGTGCCAGCAGTTTATTGGGCAACTACGAGCAGTACTTC.

J is TRBJ1-5 and V is TRBV2; D unclear. Between the trimmed V and J ends, which lost 4 bases and 3 bases, there was a span of 7 bases. The CDR3 length is 13 residues. Germline loops: CDR1 SNHLY, CDR2 FYNNEI. The CDR3 sequence: CASSGQTNQPQHF. The CDR3 region has the DNA TGTGCCAGCAGTGGGCAAACCAATCAGCCCCAGCATTTT. The full variable domain, in which reference TRBV2 and TRBJ1-5 provide the parts outside the CDR3, is EPEVTQTPSHQVTQMGQEVILRCVPISNHLYFYWYRQILGQKVEFLVSFYNNEISEKSEIFDDQFSVERPDGSNFTLKIRSTKLEDSAMYFCASSGQTNQPQHFGDGTRLSIL.

This chain connects TRBV9 to TRBJ2-5, with 8 bases aligning to TRBD1. Per germline, CDR1 SGDLS and CDR2 YYNGEE. The V segment lost 3 bases and the J segment 2 bases; nucleotides outside the gene matches: 3. CDR3 length: 14 residues. CDR3 region: CASSGQGSQETQYF. The CDR3 DNA reads TGTGCCAGCAGCGGACAGGGGTCTCAAGAGACCCAGTACTTC.

The V and J genes are TRBV6-5 and TRBJ2-1; weak D call: TRBD2 (6 bases). Germline-derived CDR1 and CDR2 are MNHEY and SVGAGI. V dropped 5 bases and J dropped 4 bases, with 15 bases sitting between them. The CDR3 length is 15 residues. In DNA form, the CDR3 reads TGTGCCAGCAGTCATGACCTGGGGGGTTACAATGAGCAGTTCTTC. Its translation is CASSHDLGGYNEQFF.

This chain's CDR3 is CATWGDLTDTQYF. The CDR3, as DNA: TGTGCCACCTGGGGGGATCTCACAGATACGCAGTATTTT. The chain has TRBV24-1 and TRBJ2-3; D is possibly TRBD2 (6 bases). Germline V gene lookup returns CDR1 KGHDR and CDR2 SFDVKD. Trimming took off 9 bases at V and 2 bases at J, with 11 bases between the two ends. This CDR3 has 13 amino acids.

This clone was seen more than once but under ten times. The chain combines TRBV18 with TRBJ1-1; TRBD1 is a possible D gene (5 bases). V dropped 2 bases and J dropped 1 base, with 14 bases sitting between them. This CDR3 spans 16 amino acids. Germline V CDR1 and CDR2: KGHSH, LQKENI. CDR3 DNA: TGTGCCAGCTCACCAGCAGGGCCCCGACAGAACACTGAAGCTTTCTTT. It codes for CASSPAGPRQNTEAFF.

This chain links TRBV7-9 with TRBJ1-1; 9 bases map to TRBD1. The germline V gene has CDR1 SEHNR and CDR2 FQNEAQ (reference sequence). This CDR3 is built from 18 residues. The junction had 10 bases not matched to a gene; V was cut back by 1 base and J by 1 base. The chain's CDR3 is CASSLVSGQGVRNTEAFF. The CDR3 DNA sequence: TGTGCCAGCAGCTTAGTGTCGGGACAGGGAGTCCGGAACACTGAAGCTTTCTTT.

The chain recombines TRBV5-1 with TRBJ2-5; D is unclear. Trimming shortened V by 6 bases and J by 5 bases, and 14 bases separated the two germline ends. The CDR3 has 13 amino acids. Germline V gene sequence: CDR1 SGHRS, CDR2 YFSETQ. CDR3 nucleotide sequence: TGCGCCAGCAAGCGCGGCGACGGGGAGACCCAGTACTTC. As protein: CASKRGDGETQYF.

V and J are TRBV7-2 and TRBJ2-1, with D tentatively TRBD2 (5 bases). Deletions cut 5 bases from V and 6 bases from J, with 11 bases between. The germline gives CDR1 SGHTA, CDR2 FQGNSA. CDR3 length: 13 amino acids. In DNA, the CDR3 is TGTGCCAGCAGCCCCCTTCGGGGCAATGAGCAGTTCTTC. This sequence encodes CASSPLRGNEQFF.

The J gene is TRBJ2-7, the V gene TRBV10-3; 11 bases fit TRBD2. The CDR3 spans 15 residues. Per germline, CDR1 ENHRY and CDR2 SYGVKD. The ends lost 6 bases at V and 4 bases at J; junction bases unmatched: 8. As DNA, the CDR3 is TGTGCCATCAGCCAACTAGCGGGGGACGGTTACGAGCAGTACTTC. Its protein is CAISQLAGDGYEQYF.

The chain couples TRBV2 to TRBJ2-2; 9 nucleotides line up with TRBD2. The CDR3 runs to 15 residues. Losses at the gene ends were 6 bases for V and 1 base for J; bases not matched to a gene: 3. Germline lookup yields CDR1 SNHLY and CDR2 FYNNEI. CDR3 protein: CASRLLAGNTGELFF. DNA for the CDR3: TGTGCCAGCAGACTACTAGCGGGGAACACCGGGGAGCTGTTTTTT.

The chain has TRBV7-2 and TRBJ2-7, with 7 bases aligning to TRBD2. V lost 0 bases, J lost 2 bases, and 1 base stayed unmatched. The CDR3 length is 14 residues. Per the germline V gene, CDR1 is SGHTA and CDR2 is FQGNSA. In DNA form, the CDR3 reads TGTGCCAGCAGCTTAGCGGGGGGGACCTACGAGCAGTACTTC. It yields the protein CASSLAGGTYEQYF.

V gene TRBV19 combines with J gene TRBJ2-3; D not certain. The germline V gene encodes CDR1 LNHDA and CDR2 SQIVND (reference sequence). The CDR3 is made up of 13 amino acids. V was cut by 4 bases and J by 2 bases, with 7 bases left in between. CDR3 coding DNA: TGTGCCAGTAGTACCCTTTTCACAGATACGCAGTATTTT. It specifies CASSTLFTDTQYF.

The V gene is TRBV6-1, the J gene TRBJ1-5; D not resolved. The CDR3 totals 15 residues. Per the germline V gene, CDR1 is MNHNS and CDR2 is SASEGT. V lost 2 bases to trimming and J lost 1 base, with 9 bases between them. CDR3 protein: CASSETVASNQPQHF. The CDR3 DNA is TGTGCCAGCAGTGAAACGGTCGCGAGCAATCAGCCCCAGCATTTT.